The 14 T cell receptor beta chains in this list originate from one sample, sequenced in a study of graft-versus-host responses after intestinal transplantation. The antigens these receptors bind are not known. Measured with immunoSEQ multiplex PCR; TCRdb has only the in-frame clones, and not every one. The sample carries 90,000 to 95,000 clones, around 90% recorded once. The sequencing here drew on unstimulated CD8+ T cells sorted from spleen or lymph node cells, taken before intestinal transplant. The receptor set was obtained from a human donor who received an intestinal transplant.

The chain couples TRBV21-1 to TRBJ1-1; the D call in the table, TRBD1, was not verified against the DNA. TRBV21-1 represents a pseudogene. The CDR3 covers 11 residues. The DNA of the CDR3 is TGCCCAGGGATGGTGGACACTGAAGCTTTCTTT. Its translation: CPGMVDTEAFF.

J is TRBJ2-7 and V is TRBV11-2; D unresolved. V lost 5 bases and J 5 bases, leaving 13 bases between the germline ends. The CDR3 spans 13 residues. The germline gives CDR1 SGHAT, CDR2 FQNNGV. Here the CDR3 DNA reads TGTGCCAGCAGCCGAACCGTAGGAGACGAGCAGTACTTC. It encodes CASSRTVGDEQYF.

V usage is TRBV28 and J usage is TRBJ2-3, with D tentatively TRBD1 (6 bases). CDR3 size: 14 residues. V was pared by 7 bases and J by 4 bases, with 15 bases between. CDR1 is MDHEN, CDR2 SYDVKM, per germline. The CDR3 coding sequence is TGTGCCAGCACCACAGGGAGCACCCCAGATACGCAGTATTTT. Amino acids: CASTTGSTPDTQYF.

The chain links TRBV4-1 to TRBJ2-1; 7 bases map to TRBD2. The trim removed 1 base at V and 0 bases at J, leaving 6 bases unmatched. The V gene's germline CDR1 is MGHRA and CDR2 YSYEKL. This CDR3 region has 17 residues. The CDR3 region is CASSQVSSGTSYNEQFF. DNA for the CDR3: TGCGCCAGCAGCCAAGTTTCTAGCGGTACCTCCTACAATGAGCAGTTCTTC.

The CDR3 DNA reads TGTGCCAGCCGGGTGGCAGGGGAACATTATGGCTACACCTTC. The encoded protein is CASRVAGEHYGYTF. The chain links TRBV6-5 to TRBJ1-2; TRBD1 might be the D (6 bases). Germline values: CDR1 MNHEY, CDR2 SVGAGI. The germline V and J ends were trimmed by 8 bases and 5 bases, with 18 bases remaining between them. The CDR3 is 14 amino acids.

This clone was recorded only once. The chain is built from TRBV25-1 and TRBJ2-3; TRBD2 matches 7 bases. The germline V gene has CDR1 MGHDK and CDR2 SYGVNS. This CDR3 is built from 18 residues. The V and J ends lost 2 bases and 0 bases, in that order; junction bases with no gene match: 11. The CDR3 loop is CASSERRTGTISTDTQYF. In nucleotides, the CDR3 is TGTGCCAGCAGTGAAAGAAGGACCGGGACTATTAGCACAGATACGCAGTATTTT.

The rearrangement uses TRBV10-1 and TRBJ2-3; 8 bases map to TRBD1. The CDR3 runs to 15 residues. V lost 4 bases and J lost 4; bases outside the gene matches: 7. Germline V CDR1 and CDR2: WNHNN, SYGVQD (reference sequence). This CDR3 reads CASSGMGQVADTQYF. CDR3 coding DNA: TGCGCCAGCAGTGGGATGGGACAGGTGGCAGATACGCAGTATTTT.

This clone turned up a few times. The chain is built from TRBV4-3 and TRBJ2-2, with D unresolved. Germline V gene lookup returns CDR1 LGHNA and CDR2 YSLEER. The CDR3 contains 19 residues. Trimming removed 0 bases from V and 0 bases from J, with 17 bases in between. CDR3 amino acids: CASSQDSLTGFPNTGELFF. The CDR3 DNA sequence: TGCGCCAGCAGCCAAGACTCCTTAACCGGGTTCCCGAACACCGGGGAGCTGTTTTTT.

This chain links TRBV6-1 with TRBJ2-7; maybe TRBD1 (6 bases). Germline lookup yields CDR1 MNHNS and CDR2 SASEGT. This CDR3 has 15 amino acids. Trimming stripped 2 bases from V and 2 bases from J, with 13 bases between. CDR3 in DNA: TGTGCCAGCAGTGAATTCCGGACAGACCCCTACGAGCAGTACTTC. Its protein product is CASSEFRTDPYEQYF.

CDR3 DNA sequence: TGCGCCAGCAGTGGACGGGGTTCGACTGAAGCTTTCTTT. Protein sequence: CASSGRGSTEAFF. The J gene is TRBJ1-1, the V gene TRBV10-2; D is unclear. Deletions cut 4 bases from V and 5 bases from J, with 11 bases between. This CDR3 comprises 13 residues. The V gene's germline CDR1 is WSHSY and CDR2 SAAADI.

The rearrangement joins TRBV9 to TRBJ2-5, with 7 bases lining up with TRBD1. Germline values: CDR1 SGDLS, CDR2 YYNGEE. This CDR3 spans 12 amino acids. Trimming cost V 8 bases and J 5 bases; bases outside gene matches: 6. The DNA of the CDR3 is TGTGCCAGTCGTGGACAGGAGGAGACCCAGTACTTC. Amino acids: CASRGQEETQYF.

The rearrangement joins TRBV2 to TRBJ1-2; possibly TRBD1 for D (6 bases). The length of the CDR3 is 16 residues. V lost 1 base to trimming and J lost 2 bases, with 14 bases between them. The germline CDR1 and CDR2 sequences are SNHLY and FYNNEI. The CDR3 DNA is TGTGCCAGCAGTGAAGGACTCGGACAGAACAACTATGGCTACACCTTC. This translates into CASSEGLGQNNYGYTF.

This chain uses TRBV10-2 with TRBJ1-1; D unclear. The CDR3 loop spans 14 amino acids. V was shortened by 8 bases and J by 5 bases, with 18 bases between the two germline ends. Germline V gene data show CDR1 as WSHSY and CDR2 as SAAADI. The CDR3, as DNA: TGCGCCAGCGCAAACCGGGGAGTTTGGACTGAAGCTTTCTTT. It is translated as CASANRGVWTEAFF.

For this clone: The identical CDR3 is also encoded by other nucleotide sequences in the sample. The V call is TRBV9, the J call TRBJ1-1, with a weak D call TRBD1 (5 bases). Per germline, CDR1 SGDLS and CDR2 YYNGEE. The V end lost 0 bases, the J end lost 2 bases, and 8 bases lay between the germline ends. The CDR3 runs 14 residues. CDR3: CASSVEGRNTEAFF. The CDR3 DNA is TGTGCCAGCAGCGTAGAGGGGCGAAACACTGAAGCTTTCTTT. The whole variable domain, filled in from reference TRBV9 and TRBJ1-1, reads DSGVTQTPKHLITATGQRVTLRCSPRSGDLSVYWYQQSLDQGLQFLIQYYNGEERAKGNILERFSAQQFPDLHSELNLSSLELGDSALYFCASSVEGRNTEAFFGQGTRLTVV.